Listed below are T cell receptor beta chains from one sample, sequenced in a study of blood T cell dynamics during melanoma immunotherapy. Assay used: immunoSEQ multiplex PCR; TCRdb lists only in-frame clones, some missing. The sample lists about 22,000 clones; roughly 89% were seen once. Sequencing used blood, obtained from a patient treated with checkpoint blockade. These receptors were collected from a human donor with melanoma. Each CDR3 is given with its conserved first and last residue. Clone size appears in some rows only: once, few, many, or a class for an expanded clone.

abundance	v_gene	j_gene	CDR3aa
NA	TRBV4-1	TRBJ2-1	CASRGRVRAGNEQFF
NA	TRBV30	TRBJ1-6	CAWKPASYNSPLHF
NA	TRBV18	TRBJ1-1	CASSPILLGRDTEAFF
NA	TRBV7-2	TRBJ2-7	CASSAQGAGEQYF
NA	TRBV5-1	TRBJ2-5	CASSSGDPGETQYF
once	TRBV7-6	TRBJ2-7	CASSLVQAHEQYF
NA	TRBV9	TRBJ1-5	CASSVGTEGQPQHF
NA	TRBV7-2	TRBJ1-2	CASSPAGTGGSYGYTF
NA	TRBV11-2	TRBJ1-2	CASTSELRGQGYTF
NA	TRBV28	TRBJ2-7	CASSLWTSSYEQYF
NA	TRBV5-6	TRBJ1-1	CASSPRRGNTEAFF
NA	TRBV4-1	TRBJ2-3	CASSQQMGPDYTQYF
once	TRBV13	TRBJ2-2	CASSSQVSGELFF
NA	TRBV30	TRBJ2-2	CAWSPIRDFEGTGELFF
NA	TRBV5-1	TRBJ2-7	CASSLGLRGRDLGSYEQYF
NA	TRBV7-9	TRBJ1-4	CASSHEGQFDEKLFF
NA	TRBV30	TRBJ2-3	CAWSGGAVTDTQYF
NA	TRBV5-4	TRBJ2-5	CASRPGTGRTQYF
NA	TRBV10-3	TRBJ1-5	CAISEDRGGNQPQHF
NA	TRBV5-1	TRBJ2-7	CASSLGQRGYEQYF
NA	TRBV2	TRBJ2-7	CASSFRVTYYEQYF
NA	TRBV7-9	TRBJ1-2	CASRPWTANYGYTF
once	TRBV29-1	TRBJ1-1	CSVEDHPSGHANTEAFF
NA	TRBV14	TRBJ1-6	CASSQRQGVALHF
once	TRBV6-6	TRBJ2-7	CASSGQGAKNEQYF
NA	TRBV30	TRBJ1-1	CAWSADSPEAFF
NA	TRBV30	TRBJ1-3	CAWGLFGNTIYF
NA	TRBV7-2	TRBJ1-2	CASSPGQGYYGYTF
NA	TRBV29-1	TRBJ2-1	CSVEVPGLAAYNEQFF
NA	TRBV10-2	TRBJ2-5	CASTREGSLETQYF
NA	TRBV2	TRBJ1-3	CASSSDGPLGNTIYF
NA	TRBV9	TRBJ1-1	CASSVDSMNTEAFF
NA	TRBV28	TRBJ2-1	CASSFTRDGINEQFF
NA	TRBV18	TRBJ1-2	CASSPSLNYGYTF
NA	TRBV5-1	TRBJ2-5	CASSLGRFQETQYF
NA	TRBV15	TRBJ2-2	CATSRGGSRNTGELFF
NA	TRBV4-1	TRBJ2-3	CASSQDFSTDTQYF
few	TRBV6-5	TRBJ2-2	CASSRTPSSTGELFF
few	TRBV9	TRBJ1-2	CASSVVPGTYGYTF
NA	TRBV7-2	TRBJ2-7	CASSLVGGALSYEQYF